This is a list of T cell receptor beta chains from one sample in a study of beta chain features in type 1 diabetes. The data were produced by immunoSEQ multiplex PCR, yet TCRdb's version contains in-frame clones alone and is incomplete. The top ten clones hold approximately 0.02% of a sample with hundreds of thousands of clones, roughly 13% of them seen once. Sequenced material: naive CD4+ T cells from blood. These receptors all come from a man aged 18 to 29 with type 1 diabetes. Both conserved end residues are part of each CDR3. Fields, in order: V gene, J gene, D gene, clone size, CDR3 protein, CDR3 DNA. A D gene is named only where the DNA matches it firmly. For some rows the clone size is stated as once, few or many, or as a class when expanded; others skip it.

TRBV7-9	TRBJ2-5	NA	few	CASSPRGLRTQYF	TGTGCCAGCAGCCCACGGGGGTTGAGGACCCAGTACTTC
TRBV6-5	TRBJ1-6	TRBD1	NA	CASRRGRNSPLHF	TGTGCCAGCAGAAGGGGGCGGAATTCACCCCTCCACTTT
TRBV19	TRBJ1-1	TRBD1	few	CATTTGLNTEAFF	TGTGCCACAACGACAGGGTTGAACACTGAAGCTTTCTTT
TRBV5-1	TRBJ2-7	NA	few	CASSGLSGTVYEQYF	TGCGCCAGCAGCGGTCTGTCTGGGACGGTTTACGAGCAGTACTTC
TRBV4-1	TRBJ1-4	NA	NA	CASSQAPSGGGSEKLFF	TGCGCCAGCAGCCAAGCCCCATCAGGCGGGGGAAGTGAAAAACTGTTTTTT
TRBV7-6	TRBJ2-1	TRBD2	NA	CASSLGTGTSGPRQFF	TGTGCCAGCAGCTTAGGGACCGGGACTAGCGGACCACGTCAGTTCTTC
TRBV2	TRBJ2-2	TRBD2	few	CATGTSGTGELFF	TGTGCCACCGGGACTAGCGGTACCGGGGAGCTGTTTTTT
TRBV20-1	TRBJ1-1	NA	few	CSVTGSTEAFF	TGCAGTGTCACAGGGTCCACTGAAGCTTTCTTT
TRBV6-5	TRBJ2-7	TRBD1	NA	CASSSRTGDYEQYF	TGTGCCAGCAGTTCGAGGACAGGGGACTACGAGCAGTACTTC
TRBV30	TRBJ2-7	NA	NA	CAWSRRGHEQYF	TGTGCCTGGAGCCGCAGGGGACACGAGCAGTACTTC
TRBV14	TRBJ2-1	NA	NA	CASSQDWANEQFF	TGTGCCAGCAGCCAAGACTGGGCGAATGAGCAGTTCTTC
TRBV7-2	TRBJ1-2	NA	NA	CASSLGGRANYGYTF	TGTGCCAGCAGCTTAGGGGGCAGAGCAAATTATGGCTACACCTTC
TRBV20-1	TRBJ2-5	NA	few	CSARGPETQYF	TGCAGTGCTAGAGGGCCGGAGACCCAGTACTTC
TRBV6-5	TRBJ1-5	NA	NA	CASSYDPNQPQHF	TGTGCCAGCAGTTACGACCCAAATCAGCCCCAGCATTTT
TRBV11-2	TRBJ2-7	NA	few	CASSLDWSGYEQYF	TGTGCCAGCAGCTTAGACTGGTCCGGGTACGAGCAGTACTTC
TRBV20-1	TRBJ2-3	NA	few	CSARGLDTQYF	TGCAGTGCTAGGGGCCTGGATACGCAGTATTTT
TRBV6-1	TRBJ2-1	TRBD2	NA	CAIGRGSSYNEQFF	TGTGCCATAGGGAGGGGCAGTTCCTACAATGAGCAGTTCTTC
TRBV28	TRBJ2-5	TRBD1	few	CASSLPLTGGQETQYF	TGTGCCAGCAGTTTACCCCTAACAGGGGGCCAAGAGACCCAGTACTTC
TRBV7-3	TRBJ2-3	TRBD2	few	CASSPTPLAGGMDTQYF	TGTGCCAGCAGCCCCACCCCACTAGCGGGGGGGATGGATACGCAGTATTTT
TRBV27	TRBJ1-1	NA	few	CASRSIPSIMNTEAFF	TGTGCCAGCAGATCTATACCCAGTATCATGAACACTGAAGCTTTCTTT
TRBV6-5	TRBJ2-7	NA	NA	CASSRQYPYEQYF	TGTGCCAGCAGTCGACAGTATCCCTACGAGCAGTACTTC
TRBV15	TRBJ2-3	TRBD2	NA	CATSSVGTRLSTDTQYF	TGTGCCACCAGCAGTGTAGGGACTAGACTTAGCACAGATACGCAGTATTTT
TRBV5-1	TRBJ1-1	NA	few	CASSFGDRVNTEAFF	TGCGCCAGCAGCTTTGGGGACCGAGTGAACACTGAAGCTTTCTTT
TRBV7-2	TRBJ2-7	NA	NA	CASSLAGGAGYEQYF	TGTGCCAGCAGCTTAGCTGGGGGGGCTGGCTACGAGCAGTACTTC
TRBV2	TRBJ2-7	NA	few	CASRPLGEHSYEQYF	TGTGCCAGCAGACCCCTGGGAGAACACTCCTACGAGCAGTACTTC
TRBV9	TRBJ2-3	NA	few	CASSRTAETDTQYF	TGTGCCAGCAGCCGGACAGCAGAAACAGATACGCAGTATTTT
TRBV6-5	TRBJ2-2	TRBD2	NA	CASSGTSGATGELFF	TGTGCCAGTTCCGGGACTAGCGGAGCCACCGGGGAGCTGTTTTTT
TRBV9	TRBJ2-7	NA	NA	CASSVGSGNDYEQYF	TGTGCCAGCAGCGTAGGGTCAGGGAACGACTACGAGCAGTACTTC
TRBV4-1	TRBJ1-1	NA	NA	CASSQDGSGLWDTEAFF	TGCGCCAGCAGCCAAGATGGGTCAGGTCTTTGGGACACTGAAGCTTTCTTT
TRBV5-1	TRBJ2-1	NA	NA	CASSLGQAGNEQFF	TGCGCCAGCAGCTTGGGACAGGCGGGCAATGAGCAGTTCTTC
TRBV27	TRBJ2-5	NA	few	CASSLWGASVETQYF	TGTGCCAGCAGTTTGTGGGGGGCTTCCGTCGAGACCCAGTACTTC
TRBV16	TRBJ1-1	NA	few	CASSPHTEAFF	TGTGCCAGCAGCCCGCATACTGAAGCTTTCTTT
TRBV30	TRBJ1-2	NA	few	CAWIPGLLNYGYTF	TGTGCCTGGATCCCGGGCCTACTAAACTATGGCTACACCTTC